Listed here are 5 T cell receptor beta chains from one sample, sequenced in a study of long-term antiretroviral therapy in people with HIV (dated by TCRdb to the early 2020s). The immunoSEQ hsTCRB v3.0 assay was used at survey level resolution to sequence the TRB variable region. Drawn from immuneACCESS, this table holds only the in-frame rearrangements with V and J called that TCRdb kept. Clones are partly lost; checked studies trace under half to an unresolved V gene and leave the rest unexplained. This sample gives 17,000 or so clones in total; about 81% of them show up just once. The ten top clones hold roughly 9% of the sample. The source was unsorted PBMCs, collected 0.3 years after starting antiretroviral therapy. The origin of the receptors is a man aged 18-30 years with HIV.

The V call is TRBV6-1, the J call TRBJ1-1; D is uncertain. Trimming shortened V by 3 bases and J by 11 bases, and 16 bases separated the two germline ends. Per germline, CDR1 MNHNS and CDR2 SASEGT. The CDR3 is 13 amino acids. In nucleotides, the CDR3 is TGTGCCAGCAGTGATTGGGTGACCGGGGAGGCTTTCTTT. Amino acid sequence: CASSDWVTGEAFF.

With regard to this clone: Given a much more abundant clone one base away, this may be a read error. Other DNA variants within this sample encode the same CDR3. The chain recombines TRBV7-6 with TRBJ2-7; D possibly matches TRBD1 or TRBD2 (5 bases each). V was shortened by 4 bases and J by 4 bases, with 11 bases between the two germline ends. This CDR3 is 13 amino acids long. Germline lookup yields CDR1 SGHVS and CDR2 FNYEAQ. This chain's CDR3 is CASSSGPNYEQYV. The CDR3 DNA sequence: TGTGCCAGCAGCTCGGGACCGAATTACGAGCAGTACGTC.

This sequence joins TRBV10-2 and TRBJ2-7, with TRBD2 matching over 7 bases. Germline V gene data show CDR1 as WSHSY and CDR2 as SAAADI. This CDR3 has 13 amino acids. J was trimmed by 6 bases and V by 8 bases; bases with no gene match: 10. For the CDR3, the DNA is TGCGCCAGCGGGTTGGCGGGGGTTAGCGAGCAGTACGTC. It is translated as CASGLAGVSEQYV.

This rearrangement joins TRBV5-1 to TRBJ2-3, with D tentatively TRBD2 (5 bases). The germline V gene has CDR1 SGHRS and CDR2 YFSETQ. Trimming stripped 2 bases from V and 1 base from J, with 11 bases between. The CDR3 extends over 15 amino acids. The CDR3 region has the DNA TGCGCCAGCAGCTTAGCTAGCCTTGGCACAGATACGCAGTATTTT. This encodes CASSLASLGTDTQYF.

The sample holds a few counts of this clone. The CDR3 DNA reads as TGTGCCAGCAGCCTCACATGGGGGACCTACGAGCAGTACTTC. Translated, it gives CASSLTWGTYEQYF. V gene TRBV9 combines with J gene TRBJ2-7; D may be TRBD1 or TRBD2 (5 bases each). The germline V gene has CDR1 SGDLS and CDR2 YYNGEE. The V gene lost 4 bases and the J gene lost 2 bases, with 13 bases spanning the gap. This CDR3 is built from 14 residues.